Presented here are 28 T cell receptor beta chains from one specimen sequenced in a study of cytomegalovirus exposure and HLA in healthy donors. Profiled with immunoSEQ multiplex PCR; TCRdb holds only in-frame clones, not every one. The repertoire holds around 140,000 clones, around 90% seen once, with 3.5% to 5.5% in the top ten. The sequencing sample was made of PBMCs. The receptors were gathered from a man aged 18-30 years in good health and CMV-seropositive.

The chain employs TRBV7-9 and TRBJ1-1; 7 bases are a match to TRBD1. CDR3 size: 13 residues. The junction had 4 bases not matched to a gene; V was cut back by 5 bases and J by 4 bases. Germline assignment: CDR1 SEHNR and CDR2 FQNEAQ (reference sequence). CDR3 residues: CASSPTGATEAFF. The CDR3 bases are TGTGCCAGCAGCCCTACAGGGGCCACTGAAGCTTTCTTT.

This clone was counted once. Other DNA sequences in this specimen translate into the identical CDR3. This rearrangement joins TRBV6-5 to TRBJ1-5, with 8 positions matching TRBD1. Germline CDR1 reads MNHEY; CDR2 reads SVGAGI. CDR3 length: 12 residues. Germline trimming cut 6 bases from V and 5 bases from J; bases unmatched to any gene: 0. The CDR3 DNA is TGTGCCAGCAGACAGGGGGATCAGCCCCAGCATTTT. Translated: CASRQGDQPQHF.

The chain links TRBV11-2 to TRBJ1-1, with D tentatively TRBD1 (6 bases). Per germline, CDR1 SGHAT and CDR2 FQNNGV. The CDR3 sequence is 15 residues long. Trimming shortened V by 4 bases and J by 2 bases, and 14 bases separated the two germline ends. The CDR3 nucleotides read TGTGCCAGCAGCTCAATACAGGGCCGAAACACTGAAGCTTTCTTT. This encodes CASSSIQGRNTEAFF.

The chain recombines TRBV5-5 with TRBJ2-7; D gene unclear. The V end was cut by 0 bases, the J end by 3 bases, with 10 bases between. Germline values: CDR1 SGHKS, CDR2 YYEKEE (reference sequence). The CDR3 consists of 14 residues. The CDR3 sequence: CASSLEPTHYEQYF. For the CDR3, the DNA is TGTGCCAGCAGCTTGGAACCGACTCACTACGAGCAGTACTTC.

This clone turned up a few times. The chain carries TRBV11-1 and TRBJ2-1; D unclear. CDR1 is SGHAT, CDR2 FQDESV, per germline (reference sequence). CDR3 length: 13 residues. The V end lost 0 bases, the J end lost 10 bases, and 10 bases lay between the germline ends. The CDR3 loop is CASSLAPGREQFF. CDR3 DNA sequence: TGTGCCAGCAGCTTAGCGCCGGGTCGAGAGCAGTTCTTC.

This rearrangement joins TRBV7-9 to TRBJ1-2; a possible D gene is TRBD1 (5 bases). Trimming took 5 bases from V and 4 from J, leaving 26 bases between them. This CDR3 has 18 residues. Germline V gene lookup returns CDR1 SEHNR and CDR2 FQNEAQ (reference sequence). In nucleotides, the CDR3 is TGTGCCAGCAGCCCTCGCGAGCCGTGGGGCCCCTTAGGCTATGGCTACACCTTC. The encoded protein is CASSPREPWGPLGYGYTF.

CDR3 DNA: TGTGCCAGTAGTACCAAGCGGGGGGCCTCCACAGATACGCAGTATTTT. Amino acid sequence: CASSTKRGASTDTQYF. V is TRBV19 and J is TRBJ2-3, with TRBD2 matching over 9 bases. The germline V gene has CDR1 LNHDA and CDR2 SQIVND (reference sequence). Unmatched junction bases numbered 7, after V lost 4 bases and J lost 2 bases. CDR3 length: 16 amino acids.

This clone has just a few counts. The chain employs TRBV11-3 and TRBJ2-1, with TRBD2 as a possible D gene (6 bases). CDR3 length: 14 residues. CDR1 and CDR2 from the germline V gene are SGHNT and YENEEA. Between the trimmed V and J ends, which lost 4 bases and 9 bases, there was a span of 16 bases. The CDR3, as DNA: TGTGCCAGCAGCTCTCCAGCGGGTCGGGGTGAGCAGTTCTTC. Its translation is CASSSPAGRGEQFF.

The J gene is TRBJ1-5, the V gene TRBV2, with unresolved D. Germline lookup yields CDR1 SNHLY and CDR2 FYNNEI. The CDR3 has 14 residues. V shed 4 bases and J shed 9 bases, with 16 bases lying between them. This CDR3 is CASSGAPKSWPQHF. The CDR3 DNA reads TGTGCCAGCAGTGGCGCCCCGAAAAGTTGGCCCCAGCATTTT.

This chain joins TRBV5-1 and TRBJ2-1; no clear D. Trimming shortened V by 1 base and J by 8 bases, and 4 bases separated the two germline ends. Germline lookup yields CDR1 SGHRS and CDR2 YFSETQ. The CDR3 is 11 residues long. The CDR3 nucleotides are TGCGCCAGCAGCTTGACACATGAGCAGTTCTTC. Translation gives CASSLTHEQFF.

The chain is built from TRBV28 and TRBJ2-5; D is perhaps TRBD1 (5 bases). Trimming took off 2 bases at V and 5 bases at J, with 15 bases between the two ends. The CDR3 runs 15 residues. Germline CDR1 MDHEN, CDR2 SYDVKM. CDR3 in amino acids: CASSLASGIWETQYF. CDR3 coding DNA: TGTGCCAGCAGTTTAGCGTCAGGGATATGGGAGACCCAGTACTTC. The variable domain in full, with the rest retrieved from reference TRBV28 and TRBJ2-5, is DVKVTQSSRYLVKRTGEKVFLECVQDMDHENMFWYRQDPGLGLRLIYFSYDVKMKEKGDIPEGYSVSREKKERFSLILESASTNQTSMYLCASSLASGIWETQYFGPGTRLLVL.

The rearrangement joins TRBV14 to TRBJ2-1; 8 bases are a match to TRBD2. The V gene end was trimmed by 1 base and the J gene end by 6 bases; junction bases not matched to a gene: 5. The CDR3 is made up of 15 amino acids. The germline gives CDR1 SGHDN, CDR2 FVKESK. CDR3 region: CASSQAGTSTNEQFF. The CDR3 DNA sequence: TGTGCCAGCAGCCAAGCCGGGACTAGTACCAATGAGCAGTTCTTC.

This chain links TRBV7-3 with TRBJ2-2; 11 bases are a match to TRBD2. The CDR3 covers 16 residues. The germline gives CDR1 SGHTA, CDR2 FQGTGA. The junction had 7 bases not matched to a gene; V was cut back by 6 bases and J by 4 bases. The DNA for the CDR3 is TGTGCCAGCAGGGAAACTAGCGGGGGACGCACCGGGGAGCTGTTTTTT. This encodes CASRETSGGRTGELFF.

The chain employs TRBV19 and TRBJ2-3; TRBD2 is a possible D gene (5 bases). The CDR3 covers 16 residues. Trimming pared 5 bases from V and 2 bases from J, leaving 17 bases between. Germline lookup yields CDR1 LNHDA and CDR2 SQIVND (reference sequence). The CDR3 reads CASSSRGSQATDTQYF. The CDR3 nucleotides read TGTGCCAGTAGTTCCCGGGGTAGCCAGGCCACAGATACGCAGTATTTT.

The V call is TRBV29-1, the J call TRBJ2-7, with 10 bases that match TRBD1. V gave up 3 bases and J gave up 4 bases; unmatched junction bases: 6. Germline V CDR1 and CDR2: SQVTM, ANQGSEA. The CDR3 length is 14 residues. The CDR3 region is CSVESGQGTYEQYF. CDR3 nucleotide sequence: TGCAGCGTTGAGTCGGGACAGGGGACGTACGAGCAGTACTTC.

V is TRBV6-1 and J is TRBJ2-7, with 7 bases matching TRBD1. J gave up 2 bases and V 6 bases, and 10 bases lay outside the gene matches. CDR1 is MNHNS, CDR2 SASEGT, per germline. The CDR3 spans 15 residues. The CDR3 loop reads CASRKGAAGPYEQYF. CDR3 bases: TGTGCCAGCAGAAAGGGGGCCGCAGGCCCCTACGAGCAGTACTTC.

The V call is TRBV19, the J call TRBJ2-3, with D unresolved. V was pared by 5 bases and J by 2 bases, with 11 bases between. The germline CDR1 and CDR2 sequences are LNHDA and SQIVND (reference sequence). The CDR3 has 14 residues. The CDR3 DNA reads as TGTGCCAGTAGTGGCAACCGCATCACAGATACGCAGTATTTT. Translation: CASSGNRITDTQYF. Combining the CDR3 with reference TRBV19 and TRBJ2-3 gives the whole variable domain DGGITQSPKYLFRKEGQNVTLSCEQNLNHDAMYWYRQDPGQGLRLIYYSQIVNDFQKGDIAEGYSVSREKKESFPLTVTSAQKNPTAFYLCASSGNRITDTQYFGPGTRLTVL.

Here the CDR3 DNA reads TGTGCCACCAGCAGAGCAAGACTAGGGACCGGGGAGCTGTTTTTT. Translated: CATSRARLGTGELFF. This sequence joins TRBV15 and TRBJ2-2; the D gene is possibly TRBD2 (6 bases). With 1 base removed from V and 5 bases from J, the gap between germline ends came to 11 bases. Germline CDR1 LNHNV, CDR2 YYDKDF (reference sequence). The CDR3 has 15 amino acids.

This sequence joins TRBV7-9 and TRBJ2-5; D remains unclear. The V gene's germline CDR1 is SEHNR and CDR2 FQNEAQ (reference sequence). The V end was cut by 1 base, the J end by 4 bases, with 10 bases between. CDR3 size: 14 residues. The CDR3 nucleotides are TGTGCCAGCAGCTTAGTCTCCGTTCGAGAGACCCAGTACTTC. This codes for CASSLVSVRETQYF. The full variable domain, rest sourced from reference TRBV7-9 and TRBJ2-5, is DTGVSQNPRHKITKRGQNVTFRCDPISEHNRLYWYRQTLGQGPEFLTYFQNEAQLEKSRLLSDRFSAERPKGSFSTLEIQRTEQGDSAMYLCASSLVSVRETQYFGPGTRLLVL.

In its sample, this clone was seen once. The chain uses TRBV5-4 and TRBJ2-5; 9 bases agree with TRBD2. The germline gives CDR1 SGHNT, CDR2 YYREEE (reference sequence). V was pared by 4 bases and J by 1 base, with 2 bases of the junction left unmatched. The CDR3 spans 14 residues. The CDR3 is CASSQGLAQETQYF. CDR3 DNA: TGTGCCAGCAGCCAGGGACTAGCCCAAGAGACCCAGTACTTC.

The rearrangement joins TRBV5-1 to TRBJ1-2; TRBD1 aligns across 10 bases. Germline loops: CDR1 SGHRS, CDR2 YFSETQ. This CDR3 is built from 17 residues. J gave up 4 bases and V 0 bases, and 9 bases lay outside the gene matches. CDR3 in amino acids: CASSLEWGQGQFYGYTF. The CDR3 DNA is TGCGCCAGCAGCTTGGAATGGGGACAGGGGCAATTCTATGGCTACACCTTC.

This clone was seen a handful of times. The chain is built from TRBV4-2 and TRBJ2-3; D is unresolved. CDR3 length: 13 amino acids. V was pared by 4 bases and J by 4 bases, with 9 bases between. CDR1 and CDR2 (germline): LGHNA, YNFKEQ. The CDR3, as DNA: TGTGCCAGCAGCCTGCAAACTTCAGATACGCAGTATTTT. Protein sequence: CASSLQTSDTQYF.

The rearrangement links TRBV5-1 to TRBJ1-2; tentative D call: TRBD1 (5 bases). Trimming pared 5 bases from V and 0 bases from J, leaving 11 bases between. The CDR3 is 14 amino acids. In germline, CDR1 is SGHRS, CDR2 YFSETQ. The DNA of the CDR3 is TGCGCCAGCAGGCGCGACAGCACTAACTATGGCTACACCTTC. Translating it yields CASRRDSTNYGYTF.

The gene calls are TRBV5-1 and TRBJ2-5, with TRBD2 matching 9 bases. The CDR3 is 15 residues long. Germline V CDR1 and CDR2: SGHRS, YFSETQ. Trimming removed 2 bases from V and 5 bases from J; junction bases left unmatched: 7. The CDR3 spells CASSFGGRASETQYF. For the CDR3, the DNA is TGCGCCAGCAGCTTCGGCGGGAGGGCCAGCGAGACCCAGTACTTC.

This sequence joins TRBV7-7 and TRBJ1-1; D call uncertain. This CDR3 comprises 16 residues. Germline V gene sequence: CDR1 SSHAT, CDR2 FNYEAQ (reference sequence). The V end was cut by 2 bases, the J end by 3 bases, with 16 bases between. The CDR3 region is CASSLNPRVVDTEAFF. Here the CDR3 DNA reads TGTGCCAGCAGCTTAAATCCGAGGGTCGTCGACACTGAAGCTTTCTTT.

The rearrangement uses TRBV6-5 and TRBJ2-7; 8 nucleotides line up with TRBD1. CDR3 length: 15 residues. Germline V gene data show CDR1 as MNHEY and CDR2 as SVGAGI. V trimming: 2 bases; J trimming: 0 bases; junction bases outside the gene matches: 3. CDR3 protein: CASSYDRGVSYEQYF. CDR3 sequence (DNA): TGTGCCAGCAGTTACGACAGGGGTGTCTCCTACGAGCAGTACTTC.

V usage is TRBV15 and J usage is TRBJ1-2, with unresolved D. CDR1 is LNHNV and CDR2 is YYDKDF in the germline V gene (reference sequence). The CDR3 extends over 13 amino acids. The germline V and J ends were trimmed by 8 bases and 2 bases, with 12 bases remaining between them. CDR3 coding DNA: TGTGCCACCCATTCGGGAGGGAACTATGGCTACACCTTC. It encodes CATHSGGNYGYTF. The full variable domain, completed using reference TRBV15 and TRBJ1-2, is DAMVIQNPRYQVTQFGKPVTLSCSQTLNHNVMYWYQQKSSQAPKLLFHYYDKDFNNEADTPDNFQSRRPNTSFCFLDIRSPGLGDTAMYLCATHSGGNYGYTFGSGTRLTVV.

The rearrangement joins TRBV18 to TRBJ1-4; D call uncertain. Germline V gene lookup returns CDR1 KGHSH and CDR2 LQKENI. CDR3 size: 16 residues. V was clipped by 3 bases and J by 0 bases, with 11 bases between them. This CDR3 reads CASSPNGLATNEKLFF. The DNA for the CDR3 is TGTGCCAGCTCACCTAACGGGTTAGCAACTAATGAAAAACTGTTTTTT.